These 28 T cell receptor beta chains were sequenced from one sample in a study of T cells in Graves' hyperthyroidism and ophthalmopathy. RNA transcripts were the template for amplifying TCR beta CDR3 regions. HTBI primers were employed in a first-round RT-PCR of the TCR CDR3. TCRdb reprocessed the multiplex PCR reads with MiXCR, giving one entry per CDR3 protein. The table includes about 290,000 distinct CDR3 sequences, around 15% detected once. The material sequenced was blood. Receptor source: a woman in her thirties or forties with Graves' hyperthyroidism.

This clonotype was counted ten times or more. The rearrangement joins TRBV20-1 to TRBJ2-2; 7 nucleotides align to TRBD1. Germline CDR1 is DFQATT and CDR2 is SNEGSKA (reference sequence). The CDR3 length is 16 residues. V was clipped by 1 base and J by 4 bases; unmatched bases: 9. The CDR3 DNA follows: TGCAGTGCTAGAGGGGGAACAGGGGCTTTCACCGGGGAGCTGTTTTTT. Translation gives CSARGGTGAFTGELFF.

This clonotype was counted at least ten times. This chain links TRBV28 with TRBJ1-2; D gene uncertain. CDR3 length equals 13 residues. V gave up 5 bases and J gave up 6 bases, with 13 bases separating them. Germline-derived CDR1 and CDR2 are MDHEN and SYDVKM. The CDR3 is CASSPTTLDGYTF. Here the CDR3 DNA reads TGTGCCAGCAGTCCAACGACACTGGATGGCTACACCTTC.

This clonotype has ten or more counts. The V call is TRBV12-5, the J call TRBJ2-5; TRBD2 matches 8 bases. The CDR3 has 15 residues. The J segment lost 5 bases and the V segment lost 5 bases, leaving 10 bases of the junction unmatched. Looked up from germline, CDR1 is LGHNT and CDR2 is FRNRAP. Here the CDR3 reads CASGKTSGSVETQYF. CDR3 in DNA: TGTGCTAGTGGTAAAACGAGCGGGAGTGTCGAGACCCAGTACTTC.

This clonotype was detected ten times or more. The chain uses TRBV28 and TRBJ2-5, with D possibly matching TRBD1 (5 bases). The CDR3 has 15 residues. Germline CDR1 and CDR2: MDHEN and SYDVKM. Trimming stripped 6 bases from V and 5 bases from J, with 19 bases between. The chain's CDR3 is CASSPRWSKGETQYF. The CDR3 nucleotides read TGTGCCAGCAGCCCAAGGTGGAGCAAGGGGGAGACCCAGTACTTC.

V usage is TRBV9 and J usage is TRBJ2-7, with 8 bases identical to TRBD1. The CDR3 contains 13 residues. CDR1 is SGDLS, CDR2 YYNGEE, per germline. Trimming at V came to 3 bases and at J to 9 bases, leaving 8 bases not matched to a gene. The CDR3 here is CASSARQGSGQYF. CDR3 bases: TGTGCCAGCAGCGCCCGACAGGGGTCCGGGCAGTACTTC.

This clonotype has at least ten counts. The gene calls are TRBV2 and TRBJ2-2, with D unclear. V lost 4 bases to trimming and J lost 6 bases, with 6 bases between them. Per the germline V gene, CDR1 is SNHLY and CDR2 is FYNNEI. The CDR3 has 12 amino acids. As DNA, the CDR3 is TGTGCCAGCAGTGGAGAGGCCGGGGAGCTGTTTTTT. It specifies CASSGEAGELFF.

In this sample, this clonotype turned up many times. V and J are TRBV11-2 and TRBJ2-5; D remains ambiguous. CDR1 and CDR2 from the germline V gene are SGHAT and FQNNGV. CDR3 size: 14 residues. V gave up 4 bases and J gave up 1 base, with 10 bases separating them. This CDR3 reads CASSSHGFQETQYF. DNA of the CDR3: TGTGCCAGCAGCTCACACGGGTTCCAAGAGACCCAGTACTTC.

This clonotype was observed at least ten times. This chain uses TRBV6-1 with TRBJ2-7, with 8 bases identical to TRBD1. V shed 5 bases, J shed 4 bases, and the junction held 7 bases outside the gene matches. Per the germline V gene, CDR1 is MNHNS and CDR2 is SASEGT. The CDR3 sequence is 14 residues long. The CDR3 DNA reads as TGTGCCAGCAGTAACCGGGACAGGTTTTACGAGCAGTACTTC. Translating it yields CASSNRDRFYEQYF.

This clonotype was counted only a few times. V usage is TRBV7-9 and J usage is TRBJ2-2; D is possibly TRBD1 or TRBD2 (5 bases each). There are 13 residues in the CDR3. Germline loops: CDR1 SEHNR, CDR2 FQNEAQ (reference sequence). Trimming left V 3 bases short and J 7 bases short, with 9 bases between. CDR3 DNA: TGTGCCAGCAGCTTGGGGGTCGGCGGGGAGCTGTTTTTT. Protein: CASSLGVGGELFF.

Comments on this clonotype: This clone may be a read error of a much larger clone one base away. This chain links TRBV3-1 with TRBJ1-5; 10 bases map to TRBD1. The length of the CDR3 is 15 residues. The germline CDR1 and CDR2 sequences are LGHDT and YNNKEL (reference sequence). J gave up 6 bases and V 4 bases, and 6 bases lay outside the gene matches. The CDR3, as DNA: TGTGCCAGCAGCCGGACAGGGGGACGAAGTCAGCCCCAGCATTTT. Its translation: CASSRTGGRSQPQHF.

This clonotype came up many times. The gene calls are TRBV29-1 and TRBJ1-1; no definite D call. V dropped 7 bases and J dropped 2 bases, with 11 bases sitting between them. Germline lookup yields CDR1 SQVTM and CDR2 ANQGSEA. This CDR3 spans 12 amino acids. The CDR3 is CSAGPHNTEAFF. The CDR3 coding sequence is TGCAGCGCCGGACCACATAACACTGAAGCTTTCTTT.

The chain recombines TRBV4-1 with TRBJ2-7, with 8 bases lining up with TRBD2. The ends lost 0 bases at V and 5 bases at J; junction bases unmatched: 6. This CDR3 contains 15 residues. Per the germline V gene, CDR1 is MGHRA and CDR2 is YSYEKL. The CDR3 loop reads CASSQESGRRNEQYF. DNA for the CDR3: TGCGCCAGCAGCCAAGAAAGCGGGAGACGGAACGAGCAGTACTTC.

This clonotype appeared many times. The V gene is TRBV7-9, the J gene TRBJ2-2; D perhaps matches TRBD2 (5 bases). Germline V gene lookup returns CDR1 SEHNR and CDR2 FQNEAQ (reference sequence). The CDR3 has 14 amino acids. V was shortened by 3 bases and J by 6 bases, with 11 bases between the two germline ends. CDR3 sequence reads: CASSFRIGAGELFF. The CDR3 region has the DNA TGTGCCAGCAGCTTCCGGATCGGGGCCGGGGAGCTGTTTTTT.

This clonotype was seen more than once but under ten times. This chain uses TRBV6-1 with TRBJ1-1; D not certain. Germline lookup yields CDR1 MNHNS and CDR2 SASEGT. The CDR3 extends over 13 amino acids. Trimming took off 6 bases at V and 1 base at J, with 9 bases between the two ends. CDR3 DNA sequence: TGTGCCAGCAGACGCAAATCGAACACTGAAGCTTTCTTT. Protein: CASRRKSNTEAFF.

This clonotype was detected only a few times. The chain's CDR3 is CASSRGLTGYNEKLFF. CDR3 bases: TGTGCCAGCAGCCGGGGGTTGACAGGTTATAATGAAAAACTGTTTTTT. This chain connects TRBV14 to TRBJ1-4; D might be TRBD1 (6 bases). V lost 4 bases to trimming and J lost 4 bases, with 16 bases between them. The CDR3 covers 16 residues. Germline V gene sequence: CDR1 SGHDN, CDR2 FVKESK.

This clonotype has at least ten counts. The V and J genes are TRBV9 and TRBJ2-3; a weak D match, TRBD1 (6 bases). The V gene lost 0 bases and the J gene lost 4 bases, with 6 bases spanning the gap. Germline V lookup: CDR1 SGDLS, CDR2 YYNGEE. There are 13 residues in the CDR3. The CDR3 here is CASSVEGADTQYF. The CDR3 DNA is TGTGCCAGCAGCGTAGAGGGGGCAGATACGCAGTATTTT. The entire variable domain, with the rest obtained from reference TRBV9 and TRBJ2-3, is as follows: DSGVTQTPKHLITATGQRVTLRCSPRSGDLSVYWYQQSLDQGLQFLIQYYNGEERAKGNILERFSAQQFPDLHSELNLSSLELGDSALYFCASSVEGADTQYFGPGTRLTVL.

The gene calls are TRBV25-1 and TRBJ1-2; the match to TRBD1 covers 7 bases. The CDR3 totals 13 residues. CDR1 and CDR2 from the germline V gene are MGHDK and SYGVNS. The V gene end was trimmed by 7 bases and the J gene end by 8 bases; junction bases not matched to a gene: 10. The CDR3 region has the DNA TGTGCCAGCAAATACGGGACAGCGGAGGGCTACACCTTC. It is translated as CASKYGTAEGYTF.

In its sample, this clonotype was seen once. J is TRBJ2-1 and V is TRBV12-3 or TRBV12-4; D is perhaps TRBD2 (6 bases). The CDR3 has 14 residues. V was pared by 2 bases and J by 5 bases, with 10 bases between. CDR3 protein: CASSLYGRNNEQFF. The CDR3 DNA sequence: TGTGCCAGCAGTTTATACGGGAGAAACAATGAGCAGTTCTTC.

At least ten counts were recorded for this clonotype. The gene calls are TRBV5-1 and TRBJ2-3; D remains unclear. V dropped 2 bases and J dropped 4 bases, with 5 bases sitting between them. The CDR3 length is 12 residues. Per germline, CDR1 SGHRS and CDR2 YFSETQ. The CDR3 is CASSFEADTQYF. CDR3 nucleotides: TGCGCCAGCAGCTTTGAGGCAGATACGCAGTATTTT.

This clonotype was seen more than once but under ten times. Possible read error: a much larger clone is one base away. The chain joins TRBV5-1 to TRBJ1-2, with 8 bases matching TRBD1. Germline V gene data show CDR1 as SGHRS and CDR2 as YFSETQ. Unmatched junction bases numbered 3, after V lost 4 bases and J lost 4 bases. CDR3 length equals 13 residues. The CDR3 spells CASSEGQAYGYTF. The CDR3, as DNA: TGCGCCAGCAGCGAGGGACAGGCCTATGGCTACACCTTC.

This clonotype appeared many times. J is TRBJ1-6 and V is TRBV2; tentative D call: TRBD1 (6 bases). Trimming removed 0 bases at V and 10 bases at J, with 13 bases between. The CDR3 loop spans 15 amino acids. Germline V gene lookup returns CDR1 SNHLY and CDR2 FYNNEI. The DNA for the CDR3 is TGTGCCAGCAGTGAAGCGAGTAACAGGGAGTCACCCCTCCACTTT. This translates into CASSEASNRESPLHF.

This clonotype was recorded once. CDR3 sequence (DNA): TGTGCCAGCAGTTTAACGGGACTAGCGGGAGAGCAGTACTTC. Translated: CASSLTGLAGEQYF. The chain links TRBV27 to TRBJ2-7; 13 bases line up with TRBD2. Germline CDR1 and CDR2: MNHEY and SMNVEV (reference sequence). Losses at the gene ends were 2 bases for V and 7 bases for J; bases not matched to a gene: 2. The CDR3 length is 14 residues.

In its sample, this clonotype was seen many times. V and J are TRBV20-1 and TRBJ1-1, with D perhaps TRBD1 (6 bases). Germline loops: CDR1 DFQATT, CDR2 SNEGSKA (reference sequence). The CDR3 is made up of 14 amino acids. The V gene lost 6 bases and the J gene lost 0 bases, with 14 bases spanning the gap. The CDR3 nucleotides read TGCAGTGCCCGAGCCGGGGGGCTGAACACTGAAGCTTTCTTT. Amino acid sequence: CSARAGGLNTEAFF.

The V call is TRBV3-1, the J call TRBJ1-3; D remains ambiguous. The CDR3 extends over 15 amino acids. The V and J ends lost 2 bases and 0 bases respectively, with 8 bases between them. CDR1 and CDR2 (germline): LGHDT, YNNKEL (reference sequence). The CDR3 spells CASSQYSYSGNTIYF. The CDR3 nucleotides read TGTGCCAGCAGCCAATACAGCTACTCTGGAAACACCATATATTTT.

This clonotype was picked up many times. The chain recombines TRBV10-3 with TRBJ1-2; no clear D gene. Germline CDR1 ENHRY, CDR2 SYGVKD. Trimming left V 8 bases short and J 6 bases short, with 16 bases between. The CDR3 extends over 13 amino acids. CDR3: CAILSSHTDGYTF. The CDR3 coding sequence is TGTGCCATCTTGTCCTCCCATACCGATGGCTACACCTTC.

This clonotype was seen ten or more times. The genes are TRBV7-2 and TRBJ2-2, with 10 bases that match TRBD2. Germline V lookup: CDR1 SGHTA, CDR2 FQGNSA. With 5 bases clipped from V and 4 bases from J, the junction kept 10 bases outside the gene matches. The CDR3 is 17 residues long. CDR3 protein: CASSRDGASGSTGELFF. The DNA for the CDR3 is TGTGCCAGCAGCCGGGATGGGGCTAGCGGGAGCACCGGGGAGCTGTTTTTT.

This clonotype occurred many times. The chain uses TRBV20-1 and TRBJ2-7; 8 positions match TRBD1. Unmatched junction bases numbered 8, after V lost 3 bases and J lost 4 bases. CDR3 length: 14 amino acids. Germline V gives CDR1 DFQATT, CDR2 SNEGSKA (reference sequence). In DNA, the CDR3 is TGCAGTGCTAGGAAGGGGGACAGGTTATACGAGCAGTACTTC. Protein: CSARKGDRLYEQYF.

Points on this clonotype: A much larger clone sits a single nucleotide away, making a read error possible. The chain recombines TRBV12-3 or TRBV12-4 with TRBJ2-2; D perhaps matches TRBD2 (6 bases). The CDR3 is 15 amino acids. The CDR3 DNA reads as TGTGCCAGCAAATCGTGGCAGCAGAACACCGGGGGGCTGTTTTTT. It is translated as CASKSWQQNTGGLFF.